The T cell receptor (beta chain) under discussion was sequenced for a study of PD-1 blockade in classical Hodgkin lymphoma. No patient escaped relapse after autologous stem cell transplantation, and brentuximab vedotin exposure varied. From thawed PBMCs, CD4+ T cells were purified using magnetic negative selection. Reported best responses ranged across complete response, partial response or progressive disease. Data came from immunoSEQ multiplex PCR; TCRdb stores just in-frame clones and leaves some out. The top ten clones hold about 1.7% of a sample with about 7,700 clones, 80% to 90% of them seen once. Study-level points and caveats: Patients who responded completely had about the same baseline diversity as newly diagnosed patients. Exclusion was applied to patients who started nivolumab under 1 year after ASCT.

CDR3 length equals 13 residues. Germline values: CDR1 GTSNPN, CDR2 SVGIG (reference sequence). As concerns this clone: The target antigen is unknown. One end of the junction is discordant with germline, which a read error may explain.

The rearrangement links TRBV30 to TRBJ1-2; 8 nucleotides match TRBD1. This receptor was taken from a human donor with classical Hodgkin lymphoma. The sample consisted of CD4+ T cells from blood, taken at baseline. Here the CDR3 DNA reads TGTGCCTGGACCGCCGGACAGGGCTTAGGGGACCACTTC. This translates into CAWTAGQGLGDHF.